This record concerns one T cell receptor beta chain sequence. Its antigen remains unidentified. Synthesis of TCR beta cDNA relied on 5'RACE template switching carrying UMIs. TCRdb re-called the 5' RACE reads; one entry per CDR3 protein, DNA not given. The table gives around 470,000 distinct CDR3 sequences; the top ten clones make up over 1.1% of it. The data are from a study of T cells expressing NK-cell markers. CDR3 size: 16 residues. Germline-derived CDR1 and CDR2 are LGHNA and YNFKEQ. Overall study results and limits: A few of the donors also had these clonotypes leading their CD3+CD56-NKG2C+ fraction.

This sequence joins TRBV4-2 and TRBJ2-5; TCRdb proposes TRBD1, but this gene call is untestable without DNA. The sequencing sample was made of blood T cells: a sorted CD56 or NKG2C T cell subset, CD4+ or CD8+ T cells, or bulk PBMC T cells (not recorded which). This TCR derives from a woman in her forties or fifties in good health. The CDR3 reads CASSPQQGEIRETQYF.